This T cell receptor (beta chain) was retrieved from a study of T cell responses to AZD1222 COVID-19 vaccine. Study-wide results and caveats: Receipt of two AZD1222 doses was followed by a rise in Spike-specific TCR breadth and depth. There were mostly white British donors and more females than males, and clonal diversity was possibly underestimated. Spike was spanned by vaccine-associated CD4 TCRs, with dominance at 160-218 and 743-854.

Assay used: immunoSEQ multiplex PCR; TCRdb lists only in-frame clones, some missing. The data show 95,000 to 110,000 clones, approximately 90% seen once. The CDR3 is 13 amino acids. V lost 7 bases and J lost 2, with 13 bases in between. Germline CDR1 and CDR2: SQVTM and ANQGSEA. About this clone itself: Antigen unknown.

This TCR was sampled from an adult who received the AZD1222 COVID-19 vaccine. The rearrangement links TRBV29-1 to TRBJ2-3; D possibly corresponds to TRBD1 (6 bases). The sequenced sample was peripheral blood, obtained 28 days after the second AZD1222 dose. The chain's CDR3 is CSGLQGSTDTQYF. CDR3 sequence (DNA): TGCAGCGGCTTACAGGGTTCCACAGATACGCAGTATTTT.